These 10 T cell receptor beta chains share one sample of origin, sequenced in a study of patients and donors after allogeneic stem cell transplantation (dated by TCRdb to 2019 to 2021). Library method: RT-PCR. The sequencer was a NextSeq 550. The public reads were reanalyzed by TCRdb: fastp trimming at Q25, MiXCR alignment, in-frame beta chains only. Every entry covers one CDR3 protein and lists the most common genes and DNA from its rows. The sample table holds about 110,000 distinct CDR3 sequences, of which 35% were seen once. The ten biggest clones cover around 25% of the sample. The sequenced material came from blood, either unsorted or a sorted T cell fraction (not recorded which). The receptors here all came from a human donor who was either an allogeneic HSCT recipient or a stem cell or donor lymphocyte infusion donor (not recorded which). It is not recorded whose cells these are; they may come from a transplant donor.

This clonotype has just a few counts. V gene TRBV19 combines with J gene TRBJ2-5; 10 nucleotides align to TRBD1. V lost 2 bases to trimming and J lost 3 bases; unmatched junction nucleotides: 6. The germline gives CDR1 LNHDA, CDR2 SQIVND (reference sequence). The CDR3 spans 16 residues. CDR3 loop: CASSIPPGQGEETQYF. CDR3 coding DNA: TGTGCCAGTAGTATACCCCCCGGACAGGGGGAAGAGACCCAGTACTTC.

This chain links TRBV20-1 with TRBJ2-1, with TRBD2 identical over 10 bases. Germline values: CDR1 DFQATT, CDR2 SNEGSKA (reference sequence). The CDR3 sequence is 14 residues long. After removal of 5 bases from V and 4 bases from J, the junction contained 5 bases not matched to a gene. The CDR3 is CSAELAGTYNEQFF. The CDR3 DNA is TGCAGTGCTGAACTAGCGGGAACATACAATGAGCAGTTCTTC.

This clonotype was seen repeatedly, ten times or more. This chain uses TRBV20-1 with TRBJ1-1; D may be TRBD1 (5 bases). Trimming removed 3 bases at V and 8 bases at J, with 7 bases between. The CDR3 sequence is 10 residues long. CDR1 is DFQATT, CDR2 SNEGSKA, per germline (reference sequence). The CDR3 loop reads CSASHREAFF. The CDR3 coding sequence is TGCAGTGCTAGTCACAGGGAAGCTTTCTTT.

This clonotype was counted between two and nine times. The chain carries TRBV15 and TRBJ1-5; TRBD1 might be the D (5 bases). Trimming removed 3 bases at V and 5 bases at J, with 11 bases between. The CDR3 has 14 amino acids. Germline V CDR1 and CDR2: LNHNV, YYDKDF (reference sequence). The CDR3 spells CATSRGVVDQPQHF. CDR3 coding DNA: TGTGCCACCAGCAGGGGGGTAGTGGATCAGCCCCAGCATTTT.

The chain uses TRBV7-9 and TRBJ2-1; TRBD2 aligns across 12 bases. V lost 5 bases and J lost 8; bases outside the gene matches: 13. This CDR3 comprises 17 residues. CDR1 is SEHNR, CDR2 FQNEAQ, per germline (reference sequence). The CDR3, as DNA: TGTGCCAGCAGCCTCCGAAGTCTAGCGGGAGGGCCGTATGAGCAGTTCTTC. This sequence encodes CASSLRSLAGGPYEQFF.

For the CDR3, the DNA is TGTGCCAGCGGCCCCGGACTAGTGGGGTTGTTCTTC. Residues: CASGPGLVGLFF. The V and J genes are TRBV6-1 and TRBJ2-1, with 7 positions matching TRBD2. Germline V gene sequence: CDR1 MNHNS, CDR2 SASEGT. The CDR3 covers 12 residues. The junction had 13 bases not matched to a gene; V was cut back by 8 bases and J by 15 bases.

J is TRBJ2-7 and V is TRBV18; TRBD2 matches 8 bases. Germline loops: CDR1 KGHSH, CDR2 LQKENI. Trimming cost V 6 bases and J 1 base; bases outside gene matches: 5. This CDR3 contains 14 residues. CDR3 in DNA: TGTGCCAGCTCCCGGGAGGGCCGGTCCTACGAGCAGTACTTC. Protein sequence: CASSREGRSYEQYF.

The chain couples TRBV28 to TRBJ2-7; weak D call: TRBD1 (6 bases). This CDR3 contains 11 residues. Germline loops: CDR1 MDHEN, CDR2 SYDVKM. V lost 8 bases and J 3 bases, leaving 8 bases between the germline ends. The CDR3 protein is CASGQLYEQYF. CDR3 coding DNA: TGTGCCAGCGGACAGCTCTACGAGCAGTACTTC.

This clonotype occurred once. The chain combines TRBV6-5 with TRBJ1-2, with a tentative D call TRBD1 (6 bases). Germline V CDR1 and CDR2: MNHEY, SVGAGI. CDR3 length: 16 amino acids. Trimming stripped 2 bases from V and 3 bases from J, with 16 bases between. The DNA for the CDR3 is TGTGCCAGCAGTTACCCCCCGGGACATTGGCACTATGGCTACACCTTC. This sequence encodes CASSYPPGHWHYGYTF.

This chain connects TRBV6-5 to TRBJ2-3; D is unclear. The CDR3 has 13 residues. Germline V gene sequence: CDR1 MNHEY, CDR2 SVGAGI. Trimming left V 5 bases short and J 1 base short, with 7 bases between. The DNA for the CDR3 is TGTGCCAGCAGTCGAAGGGGCACAGATACGCAGTATTTT. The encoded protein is CASSRRGTDTQYF.